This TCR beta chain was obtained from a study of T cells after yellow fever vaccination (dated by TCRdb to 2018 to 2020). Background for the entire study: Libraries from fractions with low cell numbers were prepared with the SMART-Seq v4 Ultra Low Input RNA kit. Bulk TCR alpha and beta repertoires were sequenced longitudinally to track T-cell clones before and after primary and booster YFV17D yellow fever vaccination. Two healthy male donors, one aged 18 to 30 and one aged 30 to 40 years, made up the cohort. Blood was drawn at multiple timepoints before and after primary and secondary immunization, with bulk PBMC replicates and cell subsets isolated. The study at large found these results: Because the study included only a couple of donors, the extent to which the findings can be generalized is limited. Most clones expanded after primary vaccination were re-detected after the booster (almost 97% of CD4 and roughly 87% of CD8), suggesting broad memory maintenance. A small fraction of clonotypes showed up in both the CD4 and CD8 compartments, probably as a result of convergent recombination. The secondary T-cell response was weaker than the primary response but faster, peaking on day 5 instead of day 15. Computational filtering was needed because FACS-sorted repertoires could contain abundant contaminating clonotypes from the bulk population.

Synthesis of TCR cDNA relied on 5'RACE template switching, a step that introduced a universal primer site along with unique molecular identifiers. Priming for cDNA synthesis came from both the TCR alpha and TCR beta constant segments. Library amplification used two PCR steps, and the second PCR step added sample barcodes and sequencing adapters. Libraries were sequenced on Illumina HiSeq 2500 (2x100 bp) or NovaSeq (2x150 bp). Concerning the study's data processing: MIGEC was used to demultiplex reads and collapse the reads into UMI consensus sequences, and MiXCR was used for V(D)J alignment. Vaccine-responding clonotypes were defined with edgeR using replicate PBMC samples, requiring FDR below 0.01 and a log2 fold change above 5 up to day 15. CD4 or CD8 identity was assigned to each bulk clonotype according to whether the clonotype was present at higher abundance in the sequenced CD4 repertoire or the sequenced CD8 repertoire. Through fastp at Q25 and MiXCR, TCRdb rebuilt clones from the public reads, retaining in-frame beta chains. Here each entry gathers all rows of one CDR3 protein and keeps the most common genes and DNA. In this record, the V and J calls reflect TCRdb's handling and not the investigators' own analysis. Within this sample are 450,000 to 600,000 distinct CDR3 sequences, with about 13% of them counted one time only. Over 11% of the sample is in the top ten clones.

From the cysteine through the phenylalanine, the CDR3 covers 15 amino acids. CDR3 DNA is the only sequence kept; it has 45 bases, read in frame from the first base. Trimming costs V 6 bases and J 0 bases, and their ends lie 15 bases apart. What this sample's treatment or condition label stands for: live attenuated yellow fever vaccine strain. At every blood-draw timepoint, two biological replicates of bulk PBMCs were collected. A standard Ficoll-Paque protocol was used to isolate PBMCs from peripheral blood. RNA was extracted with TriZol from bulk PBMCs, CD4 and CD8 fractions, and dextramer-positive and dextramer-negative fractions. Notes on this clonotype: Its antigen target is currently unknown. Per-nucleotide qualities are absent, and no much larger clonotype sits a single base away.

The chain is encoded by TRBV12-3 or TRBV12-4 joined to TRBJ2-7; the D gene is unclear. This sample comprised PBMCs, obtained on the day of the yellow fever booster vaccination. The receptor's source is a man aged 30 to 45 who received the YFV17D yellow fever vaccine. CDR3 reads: CASSQGLGRSYEQYF. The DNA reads TGTGCCAGCAGCCAAGGCCTAGGGCGCTCCTACGAGCAGTACTTC.